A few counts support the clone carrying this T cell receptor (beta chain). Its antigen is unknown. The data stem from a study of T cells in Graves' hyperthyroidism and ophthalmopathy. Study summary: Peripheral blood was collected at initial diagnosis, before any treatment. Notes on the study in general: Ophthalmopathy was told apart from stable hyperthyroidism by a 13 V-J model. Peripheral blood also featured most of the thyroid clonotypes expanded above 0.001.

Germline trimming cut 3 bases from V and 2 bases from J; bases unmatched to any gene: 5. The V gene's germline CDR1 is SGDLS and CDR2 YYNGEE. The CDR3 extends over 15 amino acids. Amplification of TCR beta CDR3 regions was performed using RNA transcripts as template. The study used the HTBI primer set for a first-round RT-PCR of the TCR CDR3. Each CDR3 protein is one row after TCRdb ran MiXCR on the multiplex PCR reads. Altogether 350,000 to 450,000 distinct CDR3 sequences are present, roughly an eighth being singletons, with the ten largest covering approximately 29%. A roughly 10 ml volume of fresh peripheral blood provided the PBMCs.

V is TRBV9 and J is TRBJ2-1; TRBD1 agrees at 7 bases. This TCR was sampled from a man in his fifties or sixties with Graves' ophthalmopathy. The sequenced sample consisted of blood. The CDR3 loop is CASSDRDRTYNEQFF. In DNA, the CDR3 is TGTGCCAGCAGCGACCGGGACAGAACCTACAATGAGCAGTTCTTC.